This TCR beta chain was retrieved from a study of identifying expanded T cells in peripheral blood. Study-level findings and limits: Technical replicates showed approximately 1.2 changed clones; roughly two weeks approximately 15; four weeks 19. Across healthy donors, higher total template counts meant significantly greater approximately two-week count variance.

Worth noting for this clone: Its matching antigen is unknown.

The repertoire was sequenced with immunoSEQ multiplex PCR; TCRdb's copy has only in-frame clones and lacks some. In the table there are under 150,000 clones, approximately 84% of which are singletons. During the collection period, no donor immune events like infections were recorded. This clonotype was obtained from a person between 18 and 75 years old in good health. What was sequenced was blood.

The CDR3 loop reads CASSYDEGVLASPLHF. DNA of the CDR3: TGTGCCAGCAGTTATGATGAGGGTGTTTTAGCTTCACCCCTCCACTTT. The rearrangement joins TRBV6-6 to TRBJ1-6; D not resolved. Germline V gene lookup returns CDR1 MNHNY and CDR2 SVGAGI (reference sequence). This CDR3 has 16 amino acids. V was pared by 3 bases and J by 9 bases, with 18 bases between.